A single sample gave rise to the 10 T cell receptor beta chains below, sequenced in a study of T cell clones after liver transplantation. Here immunoSEQ multiplex PCR was the method, and the copy in TCRdb shows in-frame clones only, minus some. The sample yields tens of thousands of clones, roughly 80% seen once. Sequences were derived from CD4+ T cells from blood, sampled at the 22-month timepoint. Every receptor here comes from a human patient who received a liver transplant. Part of the T cells may come from the graft donor.

The chain recombines TRBV2 with TRBJ1-2, with D hard to call. Germline V gene lookup returns CDR1 SNHLY and CDR2 FYNNEI. The V and J ends lost 1 base and 4 bases respectively, with 10 bases between them. This CDR3 has 14 amino acids. For the CDR3, the DNA is TGTGCCAGCAGTGAAGATCGGGGTCTCTATGGCTACACCTTC. Translation gives CASSEDRGLYGYTF.

The chain recombines TRBV28 with TRBJ1-1; D is undetermined. This CDR3 region has 13 residues. CDR1 and CDR2 (germline): MDHEN, SYDVKM. V was trimmed by 6 bases and J by 6 bases, leaving 14 bases between them. The CDR3 nucleotides read TGTGCCAGCAGGCAAAAAGAGGACCCTGAAGCTTTCTTT. Translated: CASRQKEDPEAFF. Full variable domain (remainder filled in from reference TRBV28 and TRBJ1-1): DVKVTQSSRYLVKRTGEKVFLECVQDMDHENMFWYRQDPGLGLRLIYFSYDVKMKEKGDIPEGYSVSREKKERFSLILESASTNQTSMYLCASRQKEDPEAFFGQGTRLTVV.

The gene calls are TRBV18 and TRBJ1-1, with D possibly TRBD1 on 6 matching bases. Germline values: CDR1 KGHSH, CDR2 LQKENI. Between the trimmed V and J ends, which lost 3 bases and 1 base, there was a span of 15 bases. The CDR3 has 16 residues. The CDR3 loop is CASSPAQGKRNTEAFF. CDR3 nucleotides: TGTGCCAGCTCACCCGCCCAGGGGAAGCGGAACACTGAAGCTTTCTTT. Using reference TRBV18 and TRBJ1-1 for the parts outside the CDR3, the full variable domain is NAGVMQNPRHLVRRRGQEARLRCSPMKGHSHVYWYRQLPEEGLKFMVYLQKENIIDESGMPKERFSAEFPKEGPSILRIQQVVRGDSAAYFCASSPAQGKRNTEAFFGQGTRLTVV.

The genes are TRBV5-1 and TRBJ2-2, with 10 bases fitting TRBD1. The V segment lost 4 bases and the J segment 8 bases; nucleotides outside the gene matches: 14. Germline V CDR1 and CDR2: SGHRS, YFSETQ. The CDR3 length is 17 residues. CDR3 in amino acids: CASSQRSGTGVSGELFF. In DNA form, the CDR3 reads TGCGCCAGCAGCCAGCGATCCGGGACAGGGGTCTCTGGGGAGCTGTTTTTT.

This clone was found a few times. The rearrangement links TRBV6-1 to TRBJ2-7, with D perhaps being TRBD1 or TRBD2 (5 bases each). Germline V CDR1 and CDR2: MNHNS, SASEGT. The length of the CDR3 is 15 residues. Trimming removed 3 bases from V and 2 bases from J, with 14 bases in between. CDR3 loop: CASSEGQGVAYEQYF. CDR3 nucleotides: TGTGCCAGCAGTGAGGGTCAGGGAGTTGCCTACGAGCAGTACTTC.

The table lists this clone with a few counts. The chain joins TRBV7-2 to TRBJ1-2, with TRBD1 matching 10 bases. Germline V lookup: CDR1 SGHTA, CDR2 FQGNSA. This CDR3 spans 14 amino acids. The trim removed 5 bases at V and 2 bases at J, leaving 2 bases unmatched. The CDR3 DNA reads TGTGCCAGCAGCCCGGGACAGGGGAACTATGGCTACACCTTC. It specifies CASSPGQGNYGYTF.

This chain links TRBV28 with TRBJ1-5; D gene ambiguous. CDR3 length: 14 residues. Between the trimmed V and J ends, which lost 7 bases and 1 base, there was a span of 11 bases. Per the germline V gene, CDR1 is MDHEN and CDR2 is SYDVKM. The CDR3 region has the DNA TGTGCCAGCATCTTCGCATGGAGCAATCAGCCCCAGCATTTT. Its translation is CASIFAWSNQPQHF.

The chain links TRBV28 to TRBJ2-4, with a tentative D call TRBD2 (5 bases). The ends were cut back, 7 bases at V and 0 bases at J, with 10 bases in the middle. The germline CDR1 and CDR2 sequences are MDHEN and SYDVKM. CDR3 size: 14 residues. This CDR3 is CASISGLAKNIQYF. CDR3 DNA: TGTGCCAGCATCTCTGGACTAGCCAAAAACATTCAGTACTTC. The full variable domain, completed using reference TRBV28 and TRBJ2-4, is DVKVTQSSRYLVKRTGEKVFLECVQDMDHENMFWYRQDPGLGLRLIYFSYDVKMKEKGDIPEGYSVSREKKERFSLILESASTNQTSMYLCASISGLAKNIQYFGAGTRLSVL.

In its sample, this clone was seen a few times. This sequence joins TRBV27 and TRBJ2-3; 9 positions match TRBD2. Germline values: CDR1 MNHEY, CDR2 SMNVEV (reference sequence). CDR3 length equals 16 residues. Trimming took 5 bases from V and 5 from J; bases not matched to a gene: 11. The CDR3 DNA is TGTGCCAGCAGTCCTCTCCTAGCGGGAATGGGAGATACGCAGTATTTT. It specifies CASSPLLAGMGDTQYF.

This clone was seen a single time. The genes are TRBV7-2 and TRBJ1-4; 7 nucleotides match TRBD1. Germline V CDR1 and CDR2: SGHTA, FQGNSA. The junction had 5 bases not matched to a gene; V was cut back by 2 bases and J by 8 bases. The CDR3 is 14 amino acids. In DNA, the CDR3 is TGTGCCAGCAGCTTACAGGGAGGGGGCGAAAAACTGTTTTTT. This encodes CASSLQGGGEKLFF.